These T cell receptor beta chains were read from a single sample in a study of response to subunit inactivated influenza vaccine. TCRdb re-analysed the RT-PCR reads in MiXCR, keeping a single row per CDR3 protein. Of roughly 760,000 distinct CDR3 sequences listed, around 21% are singletons. The sample here was PBMCs from blood, taken about 5 days after vaccination. The receptors stem from a man aged 50-60 years who received an inactivated influenza vaccine. Each CDR3 is given with its conserved first and last residue. Each record gives: J gene, V gene, D gene, clone size, CDR3 protein, CDR3 DNA. The D gene is left open where the match is weak. Rows may omit the clone size; those that give it use once, few, many or a size class.

TRBJ2-2	TRBV5-1	TRBD1	many	CASSLGTANTGELFF	TGCGCCAGCAGCTTAGGGACAGCGAACACCGGGGAGCTGTTTTTT
TRBJ1-5	TRBV20-1	.	few	CSARSPEGNQPQHF	TGCAGTGCTAGGAGCCCGGAGGGGAATCAGCCCCAGCATTTT
TRBJ1-5	TRBV6-1	.	few	CASSQMIGTRLNQPQHF	TGTGCCAGCAGCCAGATGATCGGGACAAGACTTAATCAGCCCCAGCATTTT
TRBJ2-2	TRBV6-2/TRBV6-3	.	.	CASSYSLGRAPLTGELFF	TGTGCCAGCAGTTACTCTCTAGGTCGGGCCCCGCTCACCGGGGAGCTGTTTTTT
TRBJ2-4	TRBV25-1	.	few	CASSEFARFGIQYF	TGTGCCAGCAGTGAATTTGCCAGGTTTGGCATTCAGTACTTC
TRBJ2-7	TRBV6-1	TRBD2	.	CASRREGSGSVYEQYF	TGTGCCAGCAGACGAGAGGGTAGCGGGAGTGTCTACGAGCAGTACTTC
TRBJ2-2	TRBV4-2	TRBD1	.	CASSQGPGQGAGELFF	TGTGCCAGCAGCCAAGGTCCCGGACAGGGGGCCGGGGAGCTGTTTTTT
TRBJ1-1	TRBV7-9	.	.	CASSLGWYGSDTEAFF	TGTGCCAGCAGCTTAGGATGGTACGGAAGTGACACTGAAGCTTTCTTT
TRBJ2-1	TRBV7-6	TRBD2	once	CASSLVLAGGMGSYNEQFF	TGTGCCAGCAGCTTAGTACTAGCGGGAGGGATGGGGTCCTACAATGAGCAGTTCTTC
TRBJ1-2	TRBV12-3/TRBV12-4	.	many	CASSPNRRDGYTF	TGTGCCAGCAGTCCTAACAGGAGAGATGGCTACACCTTC
TRBJ2-2	TRBV5-1	.	few	CASAGGIDTGELFF	TGCGCCAGCGCGGGCGGGATAGACACCGGGGAGCTGTTTTTT
TRBJ2-5	TRBV14	TRBD2	.	CASSQGGGGETQYF	TGTGCCAGCAGCCAAGGCGGGGGGGGAGAGACCCAGTACTTC
TRBJ1-5	TRBV15	.	few	CATSRRQPDQPQHF	TGTGCCACCAGCAGAAGACAGCCTGATCAGCCCCAGCATTTT
TRBJ2-7	TRBV9	.	few	CASSPGQAPDEQYF	TGTGCCAGCAGCCCAGGACAAGCCCCCGACGAGCAGTACTTC
TRBJ1-6	TRBV12-3/TRBV12-4	.	few	CASIPGLSYNSPLHF	TGTGCCAGTATACCCGGGCTATCCTATAATTCACCCCTCCACTTT
TRBJ1-6	TRBV5-1	TRBD1	.	CASSRGQGYNSPLHF	TGCGCCAGCAGCAGAGGACAGGGGTATAATTCACCCCTCCACTTT
TRBJ1-2	TRBV2	.	.	CASSGVSLNYGYTF	TGTGCCAGCAGTGGGGTGTCCCTCAACTATGGCTACACCTTC
TRBJ1-4	TRBV5-1	.	few	CASSSGRRNEKLFF	TGCGCCAGCAGCTCCGGACGGCGTAATGAAAAACTGTTTTTT
TRBJ2-7	TRBV10-3	TRBD1	.	CAISQGLGQVSREQYF	TGTGCCATCAGCCAGGGCCTGGGACAGGTCTCTCGCGAGCAGTACTTC
TRBJ1-1	TRBV4-2	TRBD1	few	CASSQETGGWSTEAFF	TGTGCCAGCAGCCAAGAGACAGGGGGCTGGAGCACTGAAGCTTTCTTT
TRBJ2-3	TRBV11-2	TRBD2	few	CASSGRDIAGGRSTDTQYF	TGTGCCAGCAGCGGACGCGATATAGCGGGAGGCCGAAGCACAGATACGCAGTATTTT
TRBJ2-3	TRBV5-4	TRBD2	.	CASRTDSGTSLGDTQYF	TGTGCCAGCAGAACAGATAGCGGGACCTCTTTAGGGGATACGCAGTATTTT
TRBJ1-5	TRBV7-9	.	few	CASSLEGAPQHF	TGTGCCAGCAGCTTGGAGGGCGCGCCCCAGCATTTT
TRBJ2-7	TRBV7-6	TRBD2	.	CASSATSGLVHYEQYF	TGTGCCAGCAGCGCGACTAGCGGTCTAGTCCACTACGAGCAGTACTTC
TRBJ2-1	TRBV20-1	.	.	CSAPSLGLRRGEQFF	TGCAGTGCTCCTAGTCTCGGCCTTAGGAGGGGTGAGCAGTTCTTC
TRBJ2-5	TRBV13	.	.	CASSLGSFRGRGETQYF	TGTGCCAGCAGCCTAGGGTCCTTTAGGGGAAGGGGAGAGACCCAGTACTTC
TRBJ2-1	TRBV5-1	.	.	CASSLSLAGGYNEQFF	TGCGCCAGCAGCTTATCACTAGCTGGGGGATACAATGAGCAGTTCTTC
TRBJ2-1	TRBV10-1	.	.	CASSESGQGLDEQFF	TGCGCCAGCAGTGAGTCGGGCCAAGGGTTGGATGAGCAGTTCTTC
TRBJ1-2	TRBV4-2	TRBD1	.	CASSPAGQGGYGYTF	TGTGCCAGCAGCCCCGCAGGACAGGGTGGCTATGGCTACACCTTC
TRBJ2-3	TRBV29-1	TRBD2	.	CSVNIAGLSTDTQYF	TGCAGCGTGAACATAGCGGGGCTTAGCACAGATACGCAGTATTTT
TRBJ2-1	TRBV28	TRBD2	.	CASSEAGESYEQFF	TGTGCCAGCAGTGAAGCGGGAGAAAGTTATGAGCAGTTCTTC
TRBJ2-1	TRBV29-1	.	few	CSVEGHYNEQFF	TGCAGCGTTGAGGGACACTACAATGAGCAGTTCTTC
TRBJ2-7	TRBV7-9	.	.	CASSLGSHDEQYF	TGTGCCAGCAGCTTAGGGTCCCACGACGAGCAGTACTTC
TRBJ2-1	TRBV5-1	.	.	CASAQFQTNEQFF	TGCGCCAGCGCGCAGTTCCAGACCAATGAGCAGTTCTTC
TRBJ2-2	TRBV12-3/TRBV12-4	.	.	CAGRGRRSGELFF	TGTGCGGGGAGAGGTCGCCGGTCCGGGGAGCTGTTTTTT
TRBJ1-4	TRBV9	.	few	CASSAGETVYDEKLFF	TGTGCCAGCAGCGCAGGAGAGACGGTTTACGATGAAAAACTGTTTTTT
TRBJ2-5	TRBV9	.	few	CASSVSPGRSQETQYF	TGTGCCAGCAGCGTATCCCCGGGACGGTCCCAAGAGACCCAGTACTTC
TRBJ1-5	TRBV15	.	many	CATSRVLDSDYSNQPQHF	TGTGCCACCAGCAGAGTCCTCGACAGCGATTATAGCAATCAGCCCCAGCATTTT
TRBJ2-1	TRBV9	.	few	CASSVAGAVGNEQFF	TGTGCCAGCAGCGTAGCGGGAGCAGTCGGCAATGAGCAGTTCTTC
TRBJ2-7	TRBV3-1	.	.	CASSQDSEQYF	TGTGCCAGCAGCCAAGACAGCGAGCAGTACTTC
TRBJ2-1	TRBV12-3/TRBV12-4	.	many	CASSFDIYNEQFF	TGTGCCAGCAGTTTCGACATCTACAATGAGCAGTTCTTC
TRBJ2-5	TRBV3-1	TRBD2	.	CASSPASGGGAKTQYF	TGTGCCAGCAGCCCCGCTAGCGGGGGGGGCGCGAAGACCCAGTACTTC
TRBJ2-7	TRBV6-2/TRBV6-3	TRBD2	few	CASGQLAGRGEQYF	TGTGCCAGCGGCCAGCTAGCGGGAAGGGGCGAGCAGTACTTC
TRBJ2-5	TRBV7-2	TRBD2	.	CASSLAGSGNHRTQYF	TGTGCCAGCAGCTTAGCTGGTAGCGGGAACCACCGGACCCAGTACTTC
TRBJ2-1	TRBV6-2/TRBV6-3	.	.	CASSYTLSRDKAYNEQFF	TGTGCCAGCAGTTATACCCTCAGTCGGGACAAGGCCTACAATGAGCAGTTCTTC
TRBJ2-7	TRBV3-1	.	few	CASSQGPTRGYEQYF	TGTGCCAGCAGCCAAGGGCCAACGAGGGGCTACGAGCAGTACTTC
TRBJ2-3	TRBV5-1	.	.	CASSSDYHTQYF	TGCGCCAGCAGCTCTGACTACCATACGCAGTATTTT
TRBJ2-7	TRBV7-9	.	.	CASSLNLRGQYF	TGTGCCAGCAGCTTAAACCTGAGAGGGCAGTACTTC
TRBJ2-3	TRBV11-2	TRBD2	.	CASSWGLAGGGGDTQYF	TGTGCCAGCAGCTGGGGACTAGCGGGAGGGGGAGGAGATACGCAGTATTTT
TRBJ1-1	TRBV5-1	TRBD1	few	CASSFALLDRVPTEAFF	TGCGCCAGCAGTTTTGCACTACTGGACAGGGTGCCCACTGAAGCTTTCTTT
TRBJ2-7	TRBV27	TRBD2	.	CASSSPTAGAYEQYF	TGTGCCAGCAGTTCCCCGACCGCGGGAGCTTACGAGCAGTACTTC
TRBJ2-5	TRBV6-2/TRBV6-3	TRBD1	few	CASRRTGTETQYF	TGTGCCAGCAGACGGACAGGGACAGAGACCCAGTACTTC
TRBJ2-4	TRBV5-6	.	.	CASSFSGIAKNIQYF	TGTGCCAGCAGCTTTTCAGGGATAGCCAAAAACATTCAGTACTTC
TRBJ2-3	TRBV12-3/TRBV12-4	TRBD2	.	CASSTTASGPTDTQYF	TGTGCCAGCAGTACCACCGCTAGCGGGCCCACAGATACGCAGTATTTT
TRBJ1-1	TRBV10-3	.	.	CAIRSEGTEAFF	TGTGCCATCAGGAGCGAAGGGACTGAAGCTTTCTTT